The 30 T cell receptor beta chains reported below all come from one sample, sequenced in a study of blood T cell repertoires in COVID-19. Libraries were prepared by immunoSEQ multiplex PCR; TCRdb keeps only in-frame clonotypes and omits some of them. In the table there are around 240,000 clones, 70% to 90% of which are singletons. Material for sequencing was peripheral blood. The receptors stem from a man aged 40-55 years with acute or convalescent COVID-19.

V gene TRBV7-3 combines with J gene TRBJ2-3; the D gene is possibly TRBD1 (6 bases). The CDR3 covers 14 residues. Looked up from germline, CDR1 is SGHTA and CDR2 is FQGTGA. Trimming removed 1 base from V and 5 bases from J, with 10 bases in between. The CDR3 spells CASSLMGAEDTQYF. Written as DNA, the CDR3 is TGTGCCAGCAGCTTAATGGGGGCGGAAGATACGCAGTATTTT.

In this sample, this clone turned up once. The J gene is TRBJ1-6, the V gene TRBV5-4, with TRBD1 identical over 9 bases. The CDR3 runs to 16 residues. V lost 0 bases to trimming and J lost 8 bases; unmatched junction nucleotides: 6. The germline gives CDR1 SGHNT, CDR2 YYREEE (reference sequence). The CDR3 here is CASSLGIRQGDSPLHF. The CDR3 bases are TGTGCCAGCAGCTTGGGTATTCGACAGGGGGATTCACCCCTCCACTTT.

The gene calls are TRBV7-9 and TRBJ1-5, with no clear D. The CDR3 loop spans 14 amino acids. Trimming pared 1 base from V and 5 bases from J, leaving 9 bases between. Germline assignment: CDR1 SEHNR and CDR2 FQNEAQ (reference sequence). In DNA form, the CDR3 reads TGTGCCAGCAGCTTAGATCGGAGTGATCAGCCCCAGCATTTT. It yields the protein CASSLDRSDQPQHF.

This clone was observed a few times. The chain links TRBV7-2 to TRBJ1-5; D not resolved. This CDR3 comprises 16 residues. CDR1 SGHTA and CDR2 FQGNSA come from the germline V gene. Between the trimmed V and J ends, which lost 2 bases and 2 bases, there was a span of 13 bases. The CDR3 loop reads CASSLNQASGNQPQHF. Written as DNA, the CDR3 is TGTGCCAGCAGCTTAAATCAGGCTTCGGGCAATCAGCCCCAGCATTTT. Based on the CDR3 plus reference TRBV7-2 and TRBJ1-5, the full variable domain is GAGVSQSPSNKVTEKGKDVELRCDPISGHTALYWYRQSLGQGLEFLIYFQGNSAPDKSGLPSDRFSAERTGGSVSTLTIQRTQQEDSAVYLCASSLNQASGNQPQHFGDGTRLSIL.

This clone was observed once. This rearrangement joins TRBV11-3 to TRBJ2-3; 10 bases align to TRBD1. The CDR3 sequence is 17 residues long. Losses at the gene ends were 5 bases for V and 10 bases for J; bases not matched to a gene: 18. Per the germline V gene, CDR1 is SGHNT and CDR2 is YENEEA. The CDR3 coding sequence is TGTGCCAGCAGCCCAGGGGGTGACAGGGGGCCTTCACGCCCGCAGTATTTT. Its translation is CASSPGGDRGPSRPQYF.

The V call is TRBV19, the J call TRBJ1-1; maybe TRBD1 (5 bases). V was trimmed by 8 bases and J by 6 bases, leaving 16 bases between them. From germline, CDR1 is LNHDA and CDR2 SQIVND (reference sequence). The CDR3 covers 13 residues. In DNA, the CDR3 is TGTGCCAGTGCCAGGGTTTATCAGTCTGAAGCTTTCTTT. Translation gives CASARVYQSEAFF.

The chain joins TRBV30 to TRBJ2-1; 16 bases line up with TRBD2. Per the germline V gene, CDR1 is GTSNPN and CDR2 is SVGIG (reference sequence). V trimming: 3 bases; J trimming: 0 bases; junction bases outside the gene matches: 2. CDR3 length: 17 residues. CDR3 DNA: TGTGCCTGGAGGGGACTAGCGGGGGGGAGCTCCTACAATGAGCAGTTCTTC. Its translation: CAWRGLAGGSSYNEQFF. Using reference TRBV30 and TRBJ2-1 for the parts outside the CDR3, the full variable domain is SQTIHQWPATLVQPVGSPLSLECTVEGTSNPNLYWYRQAAGRGLQLLFYSVGIGQISSEVPQNLSASRPQDRQFILSSKKLLLSDSGFYLCAWRGLAGGSSYNEQFFGPGTRLTVL.

The chain joins TRBV19 to TRBJ2-2, with D possibly TRBD2 on 5 matching bases. The CDR3 length is 14 residues. Germline CDR1 LNHDA, CDR2 SQIVND (reference sequence). V lost 3 bases, J lost 4 bases, and 9 bases lay in between. In nucleotides, the CDR3 is TGTGCCAGTAGTATCGCCGGGATCACCGGGGAGCTGTTTTTT. Encoded protein: CASSIAGITGELFF.

The V and J genes are TRBV3-1 (or the pseudogene TRBV3-2) and TRBJ2-5; D gene unclear. Trimming stripped 0 bases from V and 5 bases from J, with 19 bases between. The germline gives CDR1 LGHDT, CDR2 YNNKEL (reference sequence). The CDR3 loop spans 17 amino acids. DNA for the CDR3: TGTGCCAGCAGCCAAGATCGGCGGCCCTATCCGTACGAGACCCAGTACTTC. This codes for CASSQDRRPYPYETQYF.

This clone was seen more than once but under ten times. J is TRBJ1-1 and V is TRBV18, with a tentative D call TRBD1 (5 bases). V lost 2 bases to trimming and J lost 4 bases, with 20 bases between them. Germline lookup yields CDR1 KGHSH and CDR2 LQKENI. This CDR3 has 17 residues. CDR3 sequence: CASSPGTRGLASTEAFF. The CDR3 nucleotides are TGTGCCAGCTCACCAGGGACTAGAGGGTTGGCGAGCACTGAAGCTTTCTTT.

J is TRBJ1-5 and V is TRBV19; 8 bases are a match to TRBD1. Germline V gene lookup returns CDR1 LNHDA and CDR2 SQIVND (reference sequence). The CDR3 consists of 16 residues. V was clipped by 5 bases and J by 1 base; unmatched bases: 7. CDR3 bases: TGTGCCAGTAGTCAATCGACAGGGGCCAGCAATCAGCCCCAGCATTTT. Translated, it gives CASSQSTGASNQPQHF.

The chain links TRBV2 to TRBJ1-5; D is possibly TRBD1 (5 bases). The CDR3 extends over 15 amino acids. The germline V gene encodes CDR1 SNHLY and CDR2 FYNNEI. Trimming shortened V by 4 bases and J by 6 bases, and 16 bases separated the two germline ends. CDR3 in amino acids: CASSGSAGVGQPQHF. The CDR3 DNA is TGTGCCAGCAGTGGGTCCGCGGGGGTAGGTCAGCCCCAGCATTTT. The full variable domain, its missing parts supplied by reference TRBV2 and TRBJ1-5, is EPEVTQTPSHQVTQMGQEVILRCVPISNHLYFYWYRQILGQKVEFLVSFYNNEISEKSEIFDDQFSVERPDGSNFTLKIRSTKLEDSAMYFCASSGSAGVGQPQHFGDGTRLSIL.

The V gene is TRBV11-2, the J gene TRBJ2-3; TRBD2 might be the D (6 bases). Germline CDR1 SGHAT, CDR2 FQNNGV. This CDR3 has 16 residues. V was pared by 4 bases and J by 0 bases, with 14 bases between. The CDR3 loop reads CASSSGGGPSTDTQYF. The CDR3 DNA reads TGTGCCAGCAGCTCCGGTGGAGGGCCGAGCACAGATACGCAGTATTTT.

This chain connects TRBV5-4 to TRBJ1-2; possible D gene TRBD1, 5 bases. CDR1 and CDR2 from the germline V gene are SGHNT and YYREEE (reference sequence). There are 13 residues in the CDR3. Trimming took off 2 bases at V and 3 bases at J, with 8 bases between the two ends. The CDR3 coding sequence is TGTGCCAGCAGCTTCCAGGGCTACTATGGCTACACCTTC. It encodes CASSFQGYYGYTF.

V gene TRBV5-8 combines with J gene TRBJ1-5; D call uncertain. Germline CDR1 reads SGHTS; CDR2 reads YDEGEE. V was shortened by 2 bases and J by 3 bases, with 12 bases between the two germline ends. The CDR3 runs to 15 residues. CDR3 nucleotides: TGTGCCAGCAGCTTCCCCGGGATGTCCAATCAGCCCCAGCATTTT. Its translation is CASSFPGMSNQPQHF.

The CDR3 sequence: CASRAHNYGYTF. In DNA form, the CDR3 reads TGTGCCAGCAGAGCTCATAACTATGGCTACACCTTC. The chain couples TRBV27 to TRBJ1-2, with no clear D. This CDR3 spans 12 amino acids. Germline lookup yields CDR1 MNHEY and CDR2 SMNVEV (reference sequence). The V gene lost 6 bases and the J gene lost 1 base, with 6 bases spanning the gap.

This chain links TRBV10-3 with TRBJ1-2, with D unclear. Germline V gene data show CDR1 as ENHRY and CDR2 as SYGVKD. V was trimmed by 0 bases and J by 4 bases, leaving 9 bases between them. The CDR3 consists of 14 residues. CDR3 residues: CAISESGRRYGYTF. DNA of the CDR3: TGTGCCATCAGTGAGTCGGGCAGGCGCTATGGCTACACCTTC.

The rearrangement uses TRBV14 and TRBJ2-5; a possible D gene is TRBD2 (6 bases). Germline values: CDR1 SGHDN, CDR2 FVKESK. The CDR3 loop spans 19 amino acids. V lost 0 bases and J 0 bases, leaving 20 bases between the germline ends. The CDR3 DNA reads as TGTGCCAGCAGCCAAGACGGGCGGTTGCCCGGAGGGTACCAAGAGACCCAGTACTTC. Encoded protein: CASSQDGRLPGGYQETQYF.

J is TRBJ1-4 and V is TRBV5-1, with 8 bases fitting TRBD1. The CDR3 length is 13 residues. V was clipped by 4 bases and J by 8 bases; unmatched bases: 4. Germline lookup yields CDR1 SGHRS and CDR2 YFSETQ. This CDR3 is CASSLGTGEKLFF. CDR3 nucleotide sequence: TGCGCCAGCAGCCTCGGGACAGGCGAAAAACTGTTTTTT.

This clone came up a few times. This chain joins TRBV4-1 and TRBJ1-2; possible D gene TRBD1, 5 bases. The V gene lost 0 bases and the J gene lost 5 bases, with 13 bases spanning the gap. Germline V gene data show CDR1 as MGHRA and CDR2 as YSYEKL. The CDR3 runs 15 residues. The CDR3 DNA reads TGCGCCAGCAGCCAAGAGGGATTTCCAGGGTATGGCTACACCTTC. Its protein is CASSQEGFPGYGYTF.

With respect to this clone: Relative to the germline gene, one junction end is altered; a read error may explain this. The chain carries TRBV6-5 and TRBJ2-2, with 8 bases identical to TRBD2. Per the germline V gene, CDR1 is MNHEY and CDR2 is SVGAGI. CDR3 length: 15 amino acids. In nucleotides, the CDR3 is TGTGCCCGCAGCCGGGGGGGGGCGCGAACCGGGGAGCTGTTTTTT. This translates into CARSRGGARTGELFF.

V is TRBV19 and J is TRBJ2-2; 8 positions agree with TRBD1. The CDR3 contains 18 residues. Trimming at V came to 3 bases and at J to 4 bases, leaving 13 bases not matched to a gene. Germline V gene lookup returns CDR1 LNHDA and CDR2 SQIVND (reference sequence). The CDR3 DNA reads as TGTGCCAGTAGTATCGGGGACAGGCGCCTTACGAGCACCGGGGAGCTGTTTTTT. It codes for CASSIGDRRLTSTGELFF.

Comment on this clone: The sample contains more than one DNA sequence encoding this CDR3. V is TRBV5-4 and J is TRBJ1-2, with 7 bases that match TRBD1. V was clipped by 0 bases and J by 0 bases; unmatched bases: 2. The germline gives CDR1 SGHNT, CDR2 YYREEE (reference sequence). This CDR3 spans 15 amino acids. As DNA, the CDR3 is TGTGCCAGCAGCTTGGGACAGGGAGCTAACTATGGCTACACCTTC. Protein product: CASSLGQGANYGYTF.

The rearrangement joins TRBV7-2 to TRBJ1-1; 8 bases fit TRBD1. This CDR3 has 17 residues. Germline V gene lookup returns CDR1 SGHTA and CDR2 FQGNSA. The ends lost 0 bases at V and 2 bases at J; junction bases unmatched: 8. CDR3: CASSLAWLGQANTEAFF. As DNA, the CDR3 is TGTGCCAGCAGCTTAGCGTGGTTGGGACAGGCTAACACTGAAGCTTTCTTT.

The chain is built from TRBV28 and TRBJ1-2, with a weak D call TRBD1 (5 bases). Germline-derived CDR1 and CDR2 are MDHEN and SYDVKM. V was clipped by 7 bases and J by 3 bases, with 15 bases between them. The CDR3 has 14 amino acids. Here the CDR3 reads CASNYGAGYYGYTF. The CDR3 coding sequence is TGTGCCAGCAATTATGGGGCAGGTTACTATGGCTACACCTTC.

The genes are TRBV7-2 and TRBJ1-5, with D uncertain. From germline, CDR1 is SGHTA and CDR2 FQGNSA. This CDR3 is built from 14 residues. V lost 1 base and J 3 bases, leaving 7 bases between the germline ends. Here the CDR3 DNA reads TGTGCCAGCAGCTTAGGGCAAATCAATCAGCCCCAGCATTTT. Amino acid sequence: CASSLGQINQPQHF.

The chain joins TRBV3-1 (or the pseudogene TRBV3-2) to TRBJ1-2; 8 nucleotides agree with TRBD1. Losses at the gene ends were 1 base for V and 8 bases for J; bases not matched to a gene: 9. Germline V CDR1 and CDR2: LGHDT, YNNKEL (reference sequence). The CDR3 consists of 15 residues. The CDR3 sequence: CASSQGTGSVKGYTF. As DNA, the CDR3 is TGTGCCAGCAGCCAAGGGACAGGGTCCGTGAAAGGCTACACCTTC.

V and J are TRBV2 and TRBJ1-1, with 7 bases fitting TRBD1. This CDR3 is 14 amino acids long. The J segment lost 4 bases and the V segment lost 6 bases, leaving 8 bases of the junction unmatched. Germline V gene sequence: CDR1 SNHLY, CDR2 FYNNEI. CDR3 loop: CASSKTGPGTEAFF. CDR3 sequence (DNA): TGTGCCAGCAGCAAGACAGGGCCTGGCACTGAAGCTTTCTTT. Full variable domain (remainder filled in from reference TRBV2 and TRBJ1-1): EPEVTQTPSHQVTQMGQEVILRCVPISNHLYFYWYRQILGQKVEFLVSFYNNEISEKSEIFDDQFSVERPDGSNFTLKIRSTKLEDSAMYFCASSKTGPGTEAFFGQGTRLTVV.

The chain recombines TRBV19 with TRBJ1-1; D ambiguous. Trimming stripped 7 bases from V and 3 bases from J, with 12 bases between. CDR1 is LNHDA and CDR2 is SQIVND in the germline V gene (reference sequence). This CDR3 contains 13 residues. The CDR3 DNA follows: TGTGCCAGTACCCGCGGCGGGGACACTGAAGCTTTCTTT. Translating gives CASTRGGDTEAFF.

This chain joins TRBV19 and TRBJ1-6; D is undetermined. Germline V CDR1 and CDR2: LNHDA, SQIVND (reference sequence). The CDR3 sequence is 16 residues long. Trimming left V 5 bases short and J 7 bases short, with 18 bases between. In DNA, the CDR3 is TGTGCCAGTAGTGACGATAGAGGGAAAAGGAATTCACCCCTCCACTTT. Translated: CASSDDRGKRNSPLHF.